This record looks at one T cell receptor (beta chain) sequence and its context. Its antigen is as yet unknown. Unique molecular identifiers featured in how the TCRbeta library was prepared. TCRdb recomputed calls from the PCR reads with MiXCR, one row per CDR3 protein. The sample yields about 980,000 distinct CDR3 sequences, about 29% seen once. The record originates from a study of T-cell reconstitution after alpha-beta-depleted transplantation in children. Regarding the study as a whole: Newly produced T cells mostly accounted for T-cell counts and diversity one year post-transplant.

The specimen was PBMCs, mostly from graft donor cells, collected 360 days after TCRalphabeta/CD19-depleted stem cell transplant. The receptor's source is a boy under two years old who had a stem cell transplant for SCID, so the T cells may come from the graft donor.

CDR3 DNA: TGTGCCAGCAGCTTGCGCAGGGGGCAGGGTGGCTACACCTTC. This sequence encodes CASSLRRGQGGYTF. The chain employs TRBV5-6 and TRBJ1-2; 8 bases are a match to TRBD1. V dropped 1 base and J dropped 7; count of bases not matched to a gene: 6. CDR1 and CDR2 (germline): SGHDT, YYEEEE. This CDR3 spans 14 amino acids.